This T cell receptor beta chain was sequenced for a study of blood T cell repertoires in COVID-19. Across the whole study: Spain, Italy and the United States supplied samples that represented acute and convalescent COVID-19. PBMCs, B-cell-depleted T cells, or T cells were the source of the cDNA or gDNA that made up the material.

In the original processing: By means of reference gene primer amplification, nucleated cell counts were estimated. This table comes from immunoSEQ multiplex PCR, and its TCRdb copy is limited to in-frame clones, with some not included. The DNA was the basis for D and trimming; V, J and clone size are from that table. The table includes over 25,000 clones, about 88% detected once. Trimming stripped 9 bases from V and 4 bases from J, with 13 bases between. This CDR3 has 12 amino acids. CDR1 is SGHKS, CDR2 YYEKEE, per germline (reference sequence). The specimen sequenced was peripheral blood. This clonotype was obtained from a man aged 65-85 years with active or convalescent COVID-19. The chain is built from TRBV5-5 and TRBJ1-1; perhaps TRBD1 as D (6 bases). CDR3 coding DNA: TGTGCCACCGCAGGGGCACCCACTGAAGCTTTCTTT. This gives the protein CATAGAPTEAFF.